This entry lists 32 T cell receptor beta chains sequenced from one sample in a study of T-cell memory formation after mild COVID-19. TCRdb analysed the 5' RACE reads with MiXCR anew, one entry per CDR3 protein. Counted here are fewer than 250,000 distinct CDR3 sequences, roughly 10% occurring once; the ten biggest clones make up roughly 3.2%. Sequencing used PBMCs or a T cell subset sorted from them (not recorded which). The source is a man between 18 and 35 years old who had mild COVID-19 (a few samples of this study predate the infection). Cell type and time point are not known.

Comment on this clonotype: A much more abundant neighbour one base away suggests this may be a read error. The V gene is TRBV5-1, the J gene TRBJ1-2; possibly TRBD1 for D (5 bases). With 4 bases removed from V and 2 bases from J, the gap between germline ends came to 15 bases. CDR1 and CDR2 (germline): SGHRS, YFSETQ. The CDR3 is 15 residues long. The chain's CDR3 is CASSPDTTENYGYTF. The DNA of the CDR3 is TGCGCCAGCAGCCCGGACACGACAGAGAACTATGGCTACACCTTC.

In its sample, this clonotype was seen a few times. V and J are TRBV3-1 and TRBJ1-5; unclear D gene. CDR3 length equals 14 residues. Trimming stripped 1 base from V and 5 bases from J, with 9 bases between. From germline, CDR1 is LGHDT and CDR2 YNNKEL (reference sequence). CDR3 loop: CASSQGVNDQPQHF. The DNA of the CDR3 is TGTGCCAGCAGCCAAGGGGTGAACGATCAGCCCCAGCATTTT.

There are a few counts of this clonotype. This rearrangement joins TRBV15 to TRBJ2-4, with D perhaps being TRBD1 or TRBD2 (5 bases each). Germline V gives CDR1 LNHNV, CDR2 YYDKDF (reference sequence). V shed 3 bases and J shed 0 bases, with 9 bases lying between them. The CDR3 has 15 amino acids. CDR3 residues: CATSRAGTAKNIQYF. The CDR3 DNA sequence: TGTGCCACCAGCAGGGCCGGGACAGCCAAAAACATTCAGTACTTC. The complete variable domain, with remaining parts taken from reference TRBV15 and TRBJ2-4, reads DAMVIQNPRYQVTQFGKPVTLSCSQTLNHNVMYWYQQKSSQAPKLLFHYYDKDFNNEADTPDNFQSRRPNTSFCFLDIRSPGLGDTAMYLCATSRAGTAKNIQYFGAGTRLSVL.

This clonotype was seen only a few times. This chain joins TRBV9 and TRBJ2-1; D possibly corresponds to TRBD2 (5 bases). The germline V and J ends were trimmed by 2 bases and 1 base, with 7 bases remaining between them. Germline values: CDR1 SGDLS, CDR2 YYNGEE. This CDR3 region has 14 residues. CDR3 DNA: TGTGCCAGCAGCGTCGGGGATTCCTACAATGAGCAGTTCTTC. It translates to CASSVGDSYNEQFF.

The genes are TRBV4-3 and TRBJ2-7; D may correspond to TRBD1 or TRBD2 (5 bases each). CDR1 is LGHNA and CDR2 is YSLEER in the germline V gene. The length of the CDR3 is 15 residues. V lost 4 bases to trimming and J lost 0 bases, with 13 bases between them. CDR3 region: CASSPRDGNSYEQYF. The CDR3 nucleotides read TGCGCCAGCAGCCCACGGGACGGCAACTCCTACGAGCAGTACTTC.

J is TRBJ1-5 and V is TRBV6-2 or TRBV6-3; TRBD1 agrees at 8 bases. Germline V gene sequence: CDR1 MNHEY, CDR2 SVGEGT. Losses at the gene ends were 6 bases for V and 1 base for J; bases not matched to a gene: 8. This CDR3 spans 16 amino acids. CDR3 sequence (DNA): TGTGCCAGCAGACCCCGGACAGGGAGGAGCAATCAGCCCCAGCATTTT. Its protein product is CASRPRTGRSNQPQHF.

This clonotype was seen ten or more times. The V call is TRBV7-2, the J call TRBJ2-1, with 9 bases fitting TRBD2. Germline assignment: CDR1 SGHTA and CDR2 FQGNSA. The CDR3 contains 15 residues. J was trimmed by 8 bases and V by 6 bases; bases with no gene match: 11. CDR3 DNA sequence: TGTGCCAGCAGTAGGCCGAAACTAGCGGGCTATGAGCAGTTCTTC. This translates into CASSRPKLAGYEQFF.

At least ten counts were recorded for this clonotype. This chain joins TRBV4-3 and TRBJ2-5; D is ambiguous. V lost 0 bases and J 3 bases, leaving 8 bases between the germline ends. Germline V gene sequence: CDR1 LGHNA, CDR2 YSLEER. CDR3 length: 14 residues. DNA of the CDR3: TGCGCCAGCAGCCAAGAATTGGCTAAAGAGACCCAGTACTTC. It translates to CASSQELAKETQYF.

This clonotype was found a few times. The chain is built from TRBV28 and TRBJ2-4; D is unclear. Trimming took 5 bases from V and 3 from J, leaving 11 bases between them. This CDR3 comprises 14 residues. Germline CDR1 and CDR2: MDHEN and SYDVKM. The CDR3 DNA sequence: TGTGCCAGCAGTGCCTCGGTGGTCAAAAACATTCAGTACTTC. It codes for CASSASVVKNIQYF.

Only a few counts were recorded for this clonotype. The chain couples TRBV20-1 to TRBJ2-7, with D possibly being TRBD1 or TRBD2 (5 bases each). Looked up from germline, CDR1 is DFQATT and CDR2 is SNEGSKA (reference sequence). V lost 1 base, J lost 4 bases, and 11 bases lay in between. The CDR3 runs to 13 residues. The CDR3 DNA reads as TGCAGTGCTAGAGGGGACCTACCGTACGAGCAGTACGTC. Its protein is CSARGDLPYEQYV.

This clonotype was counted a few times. The CDR3 loop is CASSTQGNSPLHF. The CDR3 bases are TGTGCCAGTAGTACCCAGGGGAATTCACCCCTCCACTTT. The chain carries TRBV19 and TRBJ1-6; tentative D call: TRBD1 (6 bases). The germline V and J ends were trimmed by 4 bases and 7 bases, with 8 bases remaining between them. Looked up from germline, CDR1 is LNHDA and CDR2 is SQIVND (reference sequence). CDR3 length: 13 residues. Complete variable domain (other parts from reference TRBV19 and TRBJ1-6): DGGITQSPKYLFRKEGQNVTLSCEQNLNHDAMYWYRQDPGQGLRLIYYSQIVNDFQKGDIAEGYSVSREKKESFPLTVTSAQKNPTAFYLCASSTQGNSPLHFGNGTRLTVT.

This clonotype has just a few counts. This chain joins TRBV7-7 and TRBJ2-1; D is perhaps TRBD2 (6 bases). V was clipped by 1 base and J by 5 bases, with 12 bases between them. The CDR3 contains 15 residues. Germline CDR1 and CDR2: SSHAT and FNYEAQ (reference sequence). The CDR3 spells CASSLGRWGDNEQFF. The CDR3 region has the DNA TGTGCCAGCAGCTTAGGTCGGTGGGGGGACAATGAGCAGTTCTTC.

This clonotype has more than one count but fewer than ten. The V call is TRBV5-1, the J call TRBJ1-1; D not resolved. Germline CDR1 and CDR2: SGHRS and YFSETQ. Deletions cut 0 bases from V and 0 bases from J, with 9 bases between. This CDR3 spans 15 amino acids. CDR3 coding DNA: TGCGCCAGCAGCTTGGTGCAGCCGATGAACACTGAAGCTTTCTTT. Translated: CASSLVQPMNTEAFF.

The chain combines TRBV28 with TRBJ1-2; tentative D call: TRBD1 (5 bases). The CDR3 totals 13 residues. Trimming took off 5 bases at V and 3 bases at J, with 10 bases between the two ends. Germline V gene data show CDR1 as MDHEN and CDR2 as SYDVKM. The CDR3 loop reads CASSLQQDYGYTF. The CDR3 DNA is TGTGCCAGCAGTCTCCAACAGGACTATGGCTACACCTTC.

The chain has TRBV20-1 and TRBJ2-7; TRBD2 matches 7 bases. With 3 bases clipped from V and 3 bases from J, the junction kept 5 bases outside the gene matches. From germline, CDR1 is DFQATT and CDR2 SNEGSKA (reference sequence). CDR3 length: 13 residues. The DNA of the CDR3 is TGCAGTGCTAGGGGGCTAGCGGTCTACGAGCAGTACTTC. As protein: CSARGLAVYEQYF.

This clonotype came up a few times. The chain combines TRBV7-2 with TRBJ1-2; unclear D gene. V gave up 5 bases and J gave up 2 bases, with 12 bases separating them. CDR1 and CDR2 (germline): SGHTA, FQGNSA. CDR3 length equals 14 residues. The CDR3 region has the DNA TGTGCCAGCAGCCGAGGCGGGAGAAACTATGGCTACACCTTC. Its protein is CASSRGGRNYGYTF.

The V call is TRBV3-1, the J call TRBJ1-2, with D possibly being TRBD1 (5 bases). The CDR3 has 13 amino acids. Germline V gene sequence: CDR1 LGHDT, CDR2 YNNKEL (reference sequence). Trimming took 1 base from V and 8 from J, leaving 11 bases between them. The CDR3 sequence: CASSQGGTGGYTF. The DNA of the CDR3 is TGTGCCAGCAGCCAAGGAGGGACGGGAGGCTACACCTTC.

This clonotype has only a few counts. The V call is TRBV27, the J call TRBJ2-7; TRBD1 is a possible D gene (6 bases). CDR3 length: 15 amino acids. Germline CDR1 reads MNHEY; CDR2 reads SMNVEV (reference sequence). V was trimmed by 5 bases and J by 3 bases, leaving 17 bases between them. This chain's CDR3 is CASSLSVRGNYEQYF. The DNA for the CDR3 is TGTGCCAGCAGTCTCTCGGTCAGGGGCAACTACGAGCAGTACTTC.

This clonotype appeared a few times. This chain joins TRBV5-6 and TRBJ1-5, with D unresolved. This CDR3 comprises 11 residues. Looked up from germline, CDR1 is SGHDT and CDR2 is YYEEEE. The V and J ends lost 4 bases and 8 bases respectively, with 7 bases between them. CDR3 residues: CASSGGKPQHF. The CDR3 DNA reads TGTGCCAGCAGCGGAGGTAAGCCCCAGCATTTT.

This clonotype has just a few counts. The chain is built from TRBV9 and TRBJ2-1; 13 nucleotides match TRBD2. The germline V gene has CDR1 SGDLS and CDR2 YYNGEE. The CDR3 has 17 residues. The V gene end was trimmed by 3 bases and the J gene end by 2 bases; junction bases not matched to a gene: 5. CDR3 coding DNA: TGTGCCAGCAGCGCGGCAACTAGCGGGGGGGCCTACAATGAGCAGTTCTTC. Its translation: CASSAATSGGAYNEQFF.

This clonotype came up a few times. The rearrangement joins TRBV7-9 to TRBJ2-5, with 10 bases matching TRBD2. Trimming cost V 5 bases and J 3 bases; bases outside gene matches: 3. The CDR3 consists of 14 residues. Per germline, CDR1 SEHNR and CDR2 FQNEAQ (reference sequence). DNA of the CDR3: TGTGCCAGCAGCACTGGACTAGCGGAAGAGACCCAGTACTTC. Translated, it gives CASSTGLAEETQYF.

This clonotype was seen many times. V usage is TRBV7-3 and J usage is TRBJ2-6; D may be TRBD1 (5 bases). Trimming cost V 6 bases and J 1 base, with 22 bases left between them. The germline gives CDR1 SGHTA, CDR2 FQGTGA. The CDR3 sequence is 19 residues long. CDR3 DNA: TGTGCCAGCAGTCTACAGGAACTCGAAAACTTATCTGGGGCCAACGTCCTGACTTTC. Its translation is CASSLQELENLSGANVLTF.

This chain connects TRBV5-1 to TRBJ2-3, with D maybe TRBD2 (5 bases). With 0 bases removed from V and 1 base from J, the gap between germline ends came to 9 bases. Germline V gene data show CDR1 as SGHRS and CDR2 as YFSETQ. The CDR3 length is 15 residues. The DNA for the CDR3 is TGCGCCAGCAGCTTGGATTACGGGGGCACAGATACGCAGTATTTT. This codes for CASSLDYGGTDTQYF.

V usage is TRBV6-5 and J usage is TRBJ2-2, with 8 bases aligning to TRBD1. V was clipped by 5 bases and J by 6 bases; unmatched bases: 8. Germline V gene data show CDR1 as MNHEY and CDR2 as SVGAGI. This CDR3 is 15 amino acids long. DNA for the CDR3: TGTGCCAGCAGTGGCTGGACAGGGCTGGCCGGGGAGCTGTTTTTT. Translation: CASSGWTGLAGELFF.

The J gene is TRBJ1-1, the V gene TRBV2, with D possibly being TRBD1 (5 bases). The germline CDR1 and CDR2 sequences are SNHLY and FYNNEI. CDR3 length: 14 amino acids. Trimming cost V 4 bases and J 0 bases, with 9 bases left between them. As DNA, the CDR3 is TGTGCCAGCAGTGTGCAGGGCTTGAACACTGAAGCTTTCTTT. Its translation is CASSVQGLNTEAFF.

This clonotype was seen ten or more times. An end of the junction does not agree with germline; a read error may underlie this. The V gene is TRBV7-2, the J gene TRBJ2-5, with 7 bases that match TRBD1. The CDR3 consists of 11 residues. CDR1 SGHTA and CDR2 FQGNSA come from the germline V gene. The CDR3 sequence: CASSWKDRPIF. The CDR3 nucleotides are TGTGCCAGCAGCTGGAAGGACAGGCCCATCTTC.

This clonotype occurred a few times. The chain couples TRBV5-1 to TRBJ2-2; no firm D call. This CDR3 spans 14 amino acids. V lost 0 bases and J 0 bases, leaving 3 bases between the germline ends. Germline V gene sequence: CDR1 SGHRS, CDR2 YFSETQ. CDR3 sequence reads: CASSLVANTGELFF. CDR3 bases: TGCGCCAGCAGCTTGGTTGCGAACACCGGGGAGCTGTTTTTT.

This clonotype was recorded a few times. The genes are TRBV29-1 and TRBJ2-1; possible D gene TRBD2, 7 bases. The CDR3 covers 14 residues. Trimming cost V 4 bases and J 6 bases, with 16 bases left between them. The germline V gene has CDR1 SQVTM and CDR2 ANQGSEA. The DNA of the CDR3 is TGCAGCGTTGGGAGAGGGGGGGCGGGCAATGAGCAGTTCTTC. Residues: CSVGRGGAGNEQFF.

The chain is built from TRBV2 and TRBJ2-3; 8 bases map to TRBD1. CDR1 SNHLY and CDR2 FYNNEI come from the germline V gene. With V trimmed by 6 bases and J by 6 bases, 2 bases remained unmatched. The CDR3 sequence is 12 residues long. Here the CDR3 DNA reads TGTGCCAGCAGGACAGGGGTGGATACGCAGTATTTT. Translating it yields CASRTGVDTQYF.

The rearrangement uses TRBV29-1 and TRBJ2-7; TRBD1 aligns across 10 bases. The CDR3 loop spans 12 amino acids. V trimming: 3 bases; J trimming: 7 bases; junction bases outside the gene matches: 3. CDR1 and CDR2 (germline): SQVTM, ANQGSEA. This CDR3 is CSVETGGVEQYF. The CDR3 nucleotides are TGCAGCGTTGAGACAGGGGGCGTTGAGCAGTACTTC.

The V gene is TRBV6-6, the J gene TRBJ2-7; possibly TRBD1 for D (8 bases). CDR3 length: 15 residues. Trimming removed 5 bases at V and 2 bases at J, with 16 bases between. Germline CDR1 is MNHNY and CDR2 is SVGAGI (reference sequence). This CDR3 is CASSLNRGGTYEQYV. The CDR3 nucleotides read TGTGCCAGCAGTCTTAACAGGGGGGGAACCTACGAGCAGTACGTC.

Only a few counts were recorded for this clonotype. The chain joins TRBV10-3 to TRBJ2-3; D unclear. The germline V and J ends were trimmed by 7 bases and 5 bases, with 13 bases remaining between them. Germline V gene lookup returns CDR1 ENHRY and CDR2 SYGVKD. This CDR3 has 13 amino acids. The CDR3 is CAITPGSQDTQYF. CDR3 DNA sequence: TGTGCCATCACCCCGGGTAGCCAAGATACGCAGTATTTT.